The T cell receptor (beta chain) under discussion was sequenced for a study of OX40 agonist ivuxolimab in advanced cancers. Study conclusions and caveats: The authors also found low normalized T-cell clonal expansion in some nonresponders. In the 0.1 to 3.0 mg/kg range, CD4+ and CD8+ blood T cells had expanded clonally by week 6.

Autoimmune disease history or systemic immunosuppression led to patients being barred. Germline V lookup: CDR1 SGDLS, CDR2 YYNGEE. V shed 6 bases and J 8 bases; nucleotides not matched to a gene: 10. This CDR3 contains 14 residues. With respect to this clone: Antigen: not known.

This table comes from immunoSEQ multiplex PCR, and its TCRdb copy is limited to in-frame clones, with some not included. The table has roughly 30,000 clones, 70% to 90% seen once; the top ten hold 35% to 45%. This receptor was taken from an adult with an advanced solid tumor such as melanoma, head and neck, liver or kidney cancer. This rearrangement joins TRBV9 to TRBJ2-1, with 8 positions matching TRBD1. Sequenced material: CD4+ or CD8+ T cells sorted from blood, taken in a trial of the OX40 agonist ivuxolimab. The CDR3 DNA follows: TGTGCCAGCACCGCATTCGGACAGGGCGATGAGCAGTTCTTC. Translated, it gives CASTAFGQGDEQFF.